Sequencing of this TCR beta chain was carried out in a study of T cells in localized non-small cell lung cancer. General study points: Within adjacent lung there appeared a median roughly 60 of the top 100 tumor clones. It remains possible that heterogeneity exists, since only one tumor region was sequenced. Uninvolved nearby lung showed the greatest T cell clonality, exceeding that found in tumor. A denser population of T cells in blood accompanied longer overall survival.

The method was immunoSEQ multiplex PCR; TCRdb's version includes in-frame clones alone and lacks a portion of them. The sample has 75,000 to 80,000 clones, more than 70% seen once. The sample holds a few counts of this clone. Its matching antigen is unknown. From germline, CDR1 is SGHVS and CDR2 FNYEAQ. Trimming left V 1 base short and J 1 base short, with 10 bases between. The CDR3 spans 15 residues. This sequence joins TRBV7-6 and TRBJ1-1, with a tentative D call TRBD1 (5 bases). The source material was peripheral blood, sampled before any cancer treatment. The TCR sequence derives from a female donor of 60 years or more with stage I lung adenocarcinoma. Here the CDR3 reads CASSLGDSRNTEAFF. As DNA, the CDR3 is TGTGCCAGCAGCTTAGGAGACAGTAGGAACACTGAAGCTTTCTTT.